This TCR beta chain is from a study of blood T cell repertoires in COVID-19. Produced via immunoSEQ multiplex PCR; TCRdb's table is partial and in-frame only. The table lists 110,000 to 150,000 clones, 84% of them singletons. The TCR originated in a woman aged 18-29 years who had been exposed to COVID-19. Sequencing was done on a sample of PBMCs or T cells enriched from blood (not recorded which).

CDR3 sequence (DNA): TGTGCCAGTAGTATTGGGCGGGGGGAATACAATGAGCAGTTCTTC. Its translation: CASSIGRGEYNEQFF. The chain uses TRBV19 and TRBJ2-1, with 8 positions matching TRBD2. Germline trimming cut 3 bases from V and 4 bases from J; bases unmatched to any gene: 5. The CDR3 sequence is 15 residues long. Germline values: CDR1 LNHDA, CDR2 SQIVND (reference sequence). The whole variable domain, remainder taken from reference TRBV19 and TRBJ2-1, is DGGITQSPKYLFRKEGQNVTLSCEQNLNHDAMYWYRQDPGQGLRLIYYSQIVNDFQKGDIAEGYSVSREKKESFPLTVTSAQKNPTAFYLCASSIGRGEYNEQFFGPGTRLTVL.